Listed below are T cell receptor beta chains from one sample, sequenced in a study of T cell responses to AZD1222 COVID-19 vaccine. Clones were sequenced by immunoSEQ multiplex PCR, and TCRdb holds only the in-frame ones, with some missing. The table records more than 65,000 clones, around 73% of them present only once. Here the sequenced sample was peripheral blood, taken on day 0 of AZD1222 vaccination. The receptors were sampled from an adult in good health. CDR3s include the opening cysteine and the closing phenylalanine or tryptophan. The D gene is left open where the match is weak.

CDR3aa,d_gene,j_gene,v_gene
CASSLRESVTDTQYF,.,TRBJ2-3,TRBV11-2
CASSQDEGANYEQYF,.,TRBJ2-7,TRBV14
CASGLVTGEAFF,.,TRBJ1-1,TRBV12-5
CASKWPQLPTSGGPNTGELFF,.,TRBJ2-2,TRBV5-1
CASSWGLRNEQFF,.,TRBJ2-1,TRBV5-8
CASSGSDGNMYTGELFF,.,TRBJ2-2,TRBV6-1
CSASGGTNYGYTF,.,TRBJ1-2,TRBV20-1
CATSSGAGGQPQHF,.,TRBJ1-5,TRBV15
CASSLQAGMADTQYF,TRBD2,TRBJ2-3,TRBV9
CASSLALSGGTNYGYTF,.,TRBJ1-2,TRBV7-2
CASSLRTSGTLYEQYF,TRBD2,TRBJ2-7,TRBV7-2
CASSEGDITYEQYF,.,TRBJ2-7,TRBV6-1
CASSLAGGLNTEAFF,.,TRBJ1-1,TRBV5-6
CASSLADRVNEQYF,TRBD1,TRBJ2-7,TRBV5-1
CATSRDVMNWGDTQYF,.,TRBJ2-3,TRBV15
CASSLSASGNTGELFF,TRBD2,TRBJ2-2,TRBV28
CSANKPPETQYF,.,TRBJ2-5,TRBV29-1
CASIPWQGVGGYTF,.,TRBJ1-2,TRBV28
CASSPTGGGQGAPRYGYTF,TRBD1,TRBJ1-2,TRBV11-2
CASSYLRDGGETQYF,TRBD2,TRBJ2-5,TRBV7-9
CASSSTGETQETQYF,TRBD1,TRBJ2-5,TRBV5-1
CASSSPTSGSPYEQYF,TRBD2,TRBJ2-7,TRBV13
CASSRIAGDNEQFF,.,TRBJ2-1,TRBV6-5
CSVKASSTAGELFF,.,TRBJ2-2,TRBV29-1
CASSLWTGTVSYEQYF,TRBD1,TRBJ2-7,TRBV28
CASSELGIASNYGYTF,.,TRBJ1-2,TRBV6-1
CASSLRRDYQETQYF,.,TRBJ2-5,TRBV27
CASSVGRAGEQFF,.,TRBJ2-1,TRBV2
CAISRTGGNSPLHF,TRBD1,TRBJ1-6,TRBV10-3
CASLEAWGASERGYEQYF,.,TRBJ2-7,TRBV11-3
CASSYLGATEAFF,.,TRBJ1-1,TRBV5-8
CASSLGRSGGGYTF,.,TRBJ1-2,TRBV5-5
CASSLGAGRGVNEKLFF,.,TRBJ1-4,TRBV7-8
CASSLAGPYEQYF,.,TRBJ2-7,TRBV7-9
CAWSGADTQYF,.,TRBJ2-3,TRBV30
CASRPGQGNEQFF,TRBD1,TRBJ2-1,TRBV2